The 30 T cell receptor beta chains in this list originate from one sample, sequenced in a study of OX40 agonist ivuxolimab in advanced cancers. Libraries were prepared by immunoSEQ multiplex PCR; TCRdb keeps only in-frame clonotypes and omits some of them. The sample lists 70,000 or so clones; around four fifths were seen once. Material: CD4+ or CD8+ T cells sorted from blood, obtained in a trial of the OX40 agonist ivuxolimab. These receptors came from an adult with an advanced solid tumor such as melanoma, head and neck, liver or kidney cancer.

The J gene is TRBJ1-2, the V gene TRBV11-3; D not certain. Trimming removed 5 bases at V and 8 bases at J, with 12 bases between. Germline V lookup: CDR1 SGHNT, CDR2 YENEEA. This CDR3 spans 12 amino acids. The CDR3 sequence: CASSINPGGYTF. CDR3 nucleotide sequence: TGTGCCAGCAGCATTAATCCAGGAGGCTACACCTTC.

The chain links TRBV7-2 to TRBJ1-5; D call uncertain. CDR1 is SGHTA, CDR2 FQGNSA, per germline. The CDR3 runs to 12 residues. Trimming took 6 bases from V and 10 from J, leaving 13 bases between them. The CDR3 sequence is CASRIHEGPQHF. The CDR3 DNA follows: TGTGCCAGCAGGATACACGAAGGTCCCCAGCATTTT.

V gene TRBV7-2 combines with J gene TRBJ2-3; possible D gene TRBD1, 8 bases. This CDR3 comprises 16 residues. V lost 5 bases and J lost 1, with 16 bases in between. Germline CDR1 and CDR2: SGHTA and FQGNSA. CDR3 nucleotides: TGTGCCAGCAGCCAGGGGGCGGGGGTGCGCACAGATACGCAGTATTTT. Its translation: CASSQGAGVRTDTQYF.

The CDR3 sequence: CASGLVLGQRAQNQPQHF. In nucleotides, the CDR3 is TGTGCTAGTGGTTTGGTACTCGGACAGAGGGCTCAAAATCAGCCCCAGCATTTT. V and J are TRBV12-5 and TRBJ1-5; tentative D call: TRBD1 (6 bases). With 0 bases removed from V and 4 bases from J, the gap between germline ends came to 19 bases. The CDR3 totals 18 residues. Germline V lookup: CDR1 LGHNT, CDR2 FRNRAP.

This chain connects TRBV4-3 to TRBJ2-2, with 16 bases fitting TRBD2. CDR1 and CDR2 (germline): LGHNA, YSLEER. The CDR3 covers 17 residues. V dropped 3 bases and J dropped 6; count of bases not matched to a gene: 4. The CDR3 spells CASSHEGLAGGPGELFF. CDR3 in DNA: TGCGCCAGCAGCCATGAGGGACTAGCGGGAGGGCCCGGGGAGCTGTTTTTT.

J is TRBJ1-5 and V is TRBV27; 9 bases fit TRBD1. The germline CDR1 and CDR2 sequences are MNHEY and SMNVEV (reference sequence). The J segment lost 4 bases and the V segment lost 5 bases, leaving 6 bases of the junction unmatched. This CDR3 comprises 15 residues. CDR3 coding DNA: TGTGCCAGCAGTCCCCTGGGACAGGGAAATCAGCCCCAGCATTTT. Amino acids: CASSPLGQGNQPQHF.

The rearrangement links TRBV7-2 to TRBJ2-3; maybe TRBD1 (5 bases). CDR1 is SGHTA, CDR2 FQGNSA, per germline. The ends were cut back, 1 base at V and 4 bases at J, with 6 bases in the middle. This CDR3 has 13 amino acids. The CDR3 reads CASSLGGSDTQYF. The CDR3, as DNA: TGTGCCAGCAGCTTAGGGGGCTCAGATACGCAGTATTTT.

The rearrangement joins TRBV2 to TRBJ1-4; D is perhaps TRBD1 (5 bases). The CDR3 sequence is 14 residues long. CDR1 is SNHLY, CDR2 FYNNEI, per germline. V lost 6 bases and J lost 8, with 16 bases in between. This CDR3 is CASSPGLGGEKLFF. As DNA, the CDR3 is TGTGCCAGCAGCCCCGGGCTCGGGGGGGAAAAACTGTTTTTT.

The rearrangement links TRBV4-1 to TRBJ2-3; 14 bases align to TRBD2. V dropped 0 bases and J dropped 6; count of bases not matched to a gene: 5. The CDR3 runs to 17 residues. Germline CDR1 is MGHRA and CDR2 is YSYEKL. CDR3: CASSQDGTSGSADTQYF. CDR3 DNA: TGCGCCAGCAGCCAAGATGGGACTAGCGGGAGTGCGGATACGCAGTATTTT.

The chain combines TRBV7-2 with TRBJ2-1, with D perhaps matching TRBD2 (7 bases). Trimming left V 5 bases short and J 7 bases short, with 18 bases between. The germline CDR1 and CDR2 sequences are SGHTA and FQGNSA. This CDR3 comprises 15 residues. The CDR3 DNA is TGTGCCAGCAGCCGTCCACAAAGGGGGGGTAATGAGCAGTTCTTC. Encoded protein: CASSRPQRGGNEQFF.

This clone was detected only once. The CDR3 DNA reads TGTGCCAGCAGCTTAAGCCCAGGCCAGGAGACCCAGTACTTC. Protein product: CASSLSPGQETQYF. The J gene is TRBJ2-5, the V gene TRBV7-3; the D is unclear. V was trimmed by 1 base and J by 5 bases, leaving 11 bases between them. Germline V gene lookup returns CDR1 SGHTA and CDR2 FQGTGA. CDR3 size: 14 residues.

The chain recombines TRBV7-2 with TRBJ2-5; the D gene is possibly TRBD1 (5 bases). The germline V gene encodes CDR1 SGHTA and CDR2 FQGNSA. V gave up 5 bases and J gave up 5 bases, with 15 bases separating them. The CDR3 sequence is 14 residues long. The CDR3 bases are TGTGCCAGCAGCGGGGCTCTAGGAGCTGAGACCCAGTACTTC. Protein sequence: CASSGALGAETQYF.

This rearrangement joins TRBV28 to TRBJ2-7, with D perhaps TRBD1 (5 bases). Trimming pared 6 bases from V and 3 bases from J, leaving 15 bases between. The CDR3 is made up of 14 amino acids. Germline assignment: CDR1 MDHEN and CDR2 SYDVKM. The CDR3 protein is CASRGHGSLYEQYF. The CDR3 DNA follows: TGTGCCAGCAGGGGGCACGGGTCCCTCTACGAGCAGTACTTC.

This chain uses TRBV25-1 with TRBJ2-5; D is unclear. Germline V gives CDR1 MGHDK, CDR2 SYGVNS. The V and J ends lost 2 bases and 5 bases respectively, with 18 bases between them. The CDR3 sequence is 16 residues long. The CDR3 region has the DNA TGTGCCAGCAGTGAAATTAGTAGTCTTCTAGTGGAGACCCAGTACTTC. Protein sequence: CASSEISSLLVETQYF.

The chain links TRBV7-8 to TRBJ2-1; TRBD1 agrees at 7 bases. Trimming at V came to 2 bases and at J to 3 bases, leaving 4 bases not matched to a gene. The CDR3 totals 15 residues. The germline CDR1 and CDR2 sequences are SGHVS and FQNEAQ. The CDR3 DNA sequence: TGTGCCAGCAGCTTAAGAGGGGGCAGCTACAATGAGCAGTTCTTC. It translates to CASSLRGGSYNEQFF.

This chain links TRBV10-1 with TRBJ2-7, with TRBD2 matching over 13 bases. The ends lost 4 bases at V and 6 bases at J; junction bases unmatched: 3. Per germline, CDR1 WNHNN and CDR2 SYGVQD (reference sequence). There are 14 residues in the CDR3. The CDR3 coding sequence is TGCGCCAGCAGTGGGACTAGCGGGAGAGGCGAGCAGTACTTC. As protein: CASSGTSGRGEQYF.

J is TRBJ2-1 and V is TRBV19; D unclear. V was shortened by 7 bases and J by 4 bases, with 11 bases between the two germline ends. Germline values: CDR1 LNHDA, CDR2 SQIVND (reference sequence). This CDR3 comprises 13 residues. The CDR3 sequence is CASMGRLYNEQFF. The CDR3 region has the DNA TGTGCCAGTATGGGCCGTCTATACAATGAGCAGTTCTTC.

The CDR3 coding sequence is TGTGCCAGTAGTATCGGGGTTACGGCCACTGAAGCTTTCTTT. Translation: CASSIGVTATEAFF. The rearrangement uses TRBV19 and TRBJ1-1, with D uncertain. The V gene lost 3 bases and the J gene lost 4 bases, with 12 bases spanning the gap. The CDR3 extends over 14 amino acids. Germline V lookup: CDR1 LNHDA, CDR2 SQIVND (reference sequence).

The chain joins TRBV19 to TRBJ1-5; TRBD1 might be the D (6 bases). Germline values: CDR1 LNHDA, CDR2 SQIVND (reference sequence). The CDR3 has 17 residues. V dropped 4 bases and J dropped 0 bases, with 16 bases sitting between them. CDR3 DNA sequence: TGTGCCAGTAGTAAGATGGGACAACTTTATAGCAATCAGCCCCAGCATTTT. Its protein product is CASSKMGQLYSNQPQHF.

This chain joins TRBV7-9 and TRBJ2-7; 8 bases are shared with TRBD1. The germline gives CDR1 SEHNR, CDR2 FQNEAQ (reference sequence). J gave up 3 bases and V 5 bases, and 6 bases lay outside the gene matches. The CDR3 is 14 residues long. CDR3 sequence (DNA): TGTGCCAGCAGCCGAAGTGACAGGGGCTACGAGCAGTACTTC. Its translation: CASSRSDRGYEQYF.

This clone was recorded only once. V and J are TRBV4-1 and TRBJ2-2; 7 bases are a match to TRBD1. Germline lookup yields CDR1 MGHRA and CDR2 YSYEKL. Germline trimming cut 4 bases from V and 3 bases from J; bases unmatched to any gene: 5. The CDR3 loop spans 15 amino acids. The CDR3 spells CASSRRGLDTGELFF. CDR3 in DNA: TGCGCCAGCAGCCGTAGGGGGCTCGACACCGGGGAGCTGTTTTTT.

The chain links TRBV7-2 to TRBJ2-7, with D maybe TRBD1 (5 bases). V was clipped by 3 bases and J by 2 bases, with 8 bases between them. The germline V gene has CDR1 SGHTA and CDR2 FQGNSA. The CDR3 spans 13 residues. In DNA form, the CDR3 reads TGTGCCAGCAGCTTGACAGATACCTACGAGCAGTACTTC. Translated: CASSLTDTYEQYF.

The chain has TRBV28 and TRBJ1-1; no definite D call. This CDR3 comprises 15 residues. The V gene lost 7 bases and the J gene lost 1 base, with 16 bases spanning the gap. The germline gives CDR1 MDHEN, CDR2 SYDVKM. The CDR3 DNA reads as TGTGCCAGCAAAGTTTTAGGACGGACGAACACTGAAGCTTTCTTT. Translation gives CASKVLGRTNTEAFF. Together with reference TRBV28 and TRBJ1-1, the CDR3 gives the full variable domain: DVKVTQSSRYLVKRTGEKVFLECVQDMDHENMFWYRQDPGLGLRLIYFSYDVKMKEKGDIPEGYSVSREKKERFSLILESASTNQTSMYLCASKVLGRTNTEAFFGQGTRLTVV.

This clone was seen a single time. The chain is built from TRBV5-1 and TRBJ2-7, with TRBD1 as a possible D gene (5 bases). The germline CDR1 and CDR2 sequences are SGHRS and YFSETQ. This CDR3 comprises 15 residues. V lost 0 bases and J lost 5, with 15 bases in between. The CDR3 sequence is CASSLVAGLSDEQYF. The CDR3 nucleotides are TGCGCCAGCAGCTTGGTGGCAGGGCTATCCGACGAGCAGTACTTC.

In nucleotides, the CDR3 is TGTGCCAGAAGATATACCAATACCTCAGGGGGCTGTTTGTCCTACGAGCAGTACGTC. Its protein is CARRYTNTSGGCLSYEQYV. The V and J genes are TRBV7-5 and TRBJ2-7; the D call TRBD1 from the table was never checked on the DNA. TRBV7-5 is a pseudogene locus. The CDR3 runs 19 residues.

The genes are TRBV27 and TRBJ2-3; 9 bases map to TRBD2. There are 16 residues in the CDR3. V lost 0 bases, J lost 1 base, and 2 bases stayed unmatched. Per germline, CDR1 MNHEY and CDR2 SMNVEV (reference sequence). CDR3 loop: CASSLSTSGGTDTQYF. CDR3 bases: TGTGCCAGCAGTTTATCGACTAGCGGAGGCACAGATACGCAGTATTTT.

J is TRBJ2-7 and V is TRBV7-6; 10 bases are a match to TRBD1. CDR1 and CDR2 (germline): SGHVS, FNYEAQ. Germline trimming cut 1 base from V and 4 bases from J; bases unmatched to any gene: 7. The CDR3 is 16 residues long. CDR3 bases: TGTGCCAGCAGCTTAGAGCCCGGGACAGGGGATTACGAGCAGTACTTC. This gives the protein CASSLEPGTGDYEQYF.

The chain employs TRBV4-1 and TRBJ1-1, with TRBD1 matching 7 bases. The junction had 4 bases not matched to a gene; V was cut back by 0 bases and J by 0 bases. Germline V gene sequence: CDR1 MGHRA, CDR2 YSYEKL. The CDR3 is 16 amino acids. The CDR3 DNA is TGCGCCAGCAGCCAAGACAGGGGGGGGATGAACACTGAAGCTTTCTTT. As protein: CASSQDRGGMNTEAFF.

The chain employs TRBV5-1 and TRBJ2-1; 8 nucleotides align to TRBD2. The CDR3 totals 16 residues. Looked up from germline, CDR1 is SGHRS and CDR2 is YFSETQ. J gave up 3 bases and V 3 bases, and 8 bases lay outside the gene matches. The CDR3 nucleotides are TGCGCCAGCAGCTCACAAGCGGGAGATAACTACAATGAGCAGTTCTTC. Residues: CASSSQAGDNYNEQFF. Together with reference TRBV5-1 and TRBJ2-1, the CDR3 gives the full variable domain: KAGVTQTPRYLIKTRGQQVTLSCSPISGHRSVSWYQQTPGQGLQFLFEYFSETQRNKGNFPGRFSGRQFSNSRSEMNVSTLELGDSALYLCASSSQAGDNYNEQFFGPGTRLTVL.

The J gene is TRBJ2-5, the V gene TRBV11-3, with D hard to call. The length of the CDR3 is 12 residues. Germline CDR1 and CDR2: SGHNT and YENEEA. V was trimmed by 5 bases and J by 5 bases, leaving 9 bases between them. The chain's CDR3 is CASSQTGETQYF. Written as DNA, the CDR3 is TGTGCCAGCAGCCAGACGGGTGAGACCCAGTACTTC. The complete variable domain, with remaining parts taken from reference TRBV11-3 and TRBJ2-5, reads EAGVVQSPRYKIIEKKQPVAFWCNPISGHNTLYWYLQNLGQGPELLIRYENEEAVDDSQLPKDRFSAERLKGVDSTLKIQPAELGDSAVYLCASSQTGETQYFGPGTRLLVL.